The T cell receptor beta chain under discussion was sequenced for a study of human T cells and chemical hapten exposure. Noted time point: healthy volunteer bleed at 6 weeks. Whole blood, unfractionated, served as the material for total RNA extraction. Original data processing: Samples contained a median of about 96,000 TCRs, with a range of about 23,224 to 700,000. TCRdb re-analysed the RACE reads in MiXCR, keeping a single row per CDR3 protein. TCRdb, not the authors, supplied the V and J calls. The sample comprises about 65,000 distinct CDR3 sequences, approximately 6.1% of which are singletons, and about 3.4% rests with the top ten. In the case of this clonotype: Antigen unknown.

Regarding the study as a whole: TCRs at high frequency, those above 1 in 1000, did not change with DPC sensitization.

Looked up from germline, CDR1 is SEHNR and CDR2 is FQNEAQ (reference sequence). The CDR3 extends over 16 amino acids. The V end was cut by 4 bases, the J end by 2 bases, with 15 bases between. This TCR was recovered from a female donor in good health. Some clones in this sample may be carry-over from other donors' samples. This rearrangement joins TRBV7-9 to TRBJ2-4, with D tentatively TRBD1 or TRBD2 (5 bases each). The source material was whole blood. The CDR3 region is CASSSWGIGTKNIQYF. Written as DNA, the CDR3 is TGTGCCAGCAGCTCTTGGGGGATTGGAACCAAAAACATTCAGTACTTC.